This entry describes one TCR beta chain. Its cognate antigen is unknown. Primers included in the PCR were 60 Vbeta and 13 Jbeta primers. The table came from immunoSEQ multiplex PCR; TCRdb's copy has only in-frame clones and leaves some out. Among about 88,000 clones listed, around 90% were seen once. The data were taken from a study of cytomegalovirus exposure and HLA in healthy donors. Background on the study: A prior study identified approximately 110 million unique TCR beta sequences from about 200 million T cells.

This CDR3 contains 12 residues. The V end lost 4 bases, the J end lost 0 bases, and 4 bases lay between the germline ends. Germline CDR1 reads LNHDA; CDR2 reads SQIVND (reference sequence). General study points: Owing to their indistinguishability, certain V segments, notably TRBV6-2 and TRBV6-3, were excluded. Reports credit the classifier with highly specific, highly sensitive diagnosis of cytomegalovirus status. Cytomegalovirus-associated TCR beta chains were listed, numbering more than 150.

The sample was PBMCs. V usage is TRBV19 and J usage is TRBJ2-7; D gene uncertain. The clonotype comes from a man between 18 and 29 years old in good health and CMV-seronegative. The CDR3 protein is CASSTGSYEQYF. The CDR3 DNA is TGTGCCAGTAGTACAGGCTCCTACGAGCAGTACTTC.